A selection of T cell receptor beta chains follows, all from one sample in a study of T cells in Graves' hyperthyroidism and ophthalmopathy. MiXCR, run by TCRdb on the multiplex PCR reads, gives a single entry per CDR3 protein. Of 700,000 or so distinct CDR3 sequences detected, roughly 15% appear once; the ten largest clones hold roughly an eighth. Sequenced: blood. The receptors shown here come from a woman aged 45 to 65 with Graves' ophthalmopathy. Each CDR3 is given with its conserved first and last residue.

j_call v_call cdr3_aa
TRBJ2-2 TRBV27 CASKAAPNTGELFF
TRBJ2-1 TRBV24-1 CATSNAQGAHYNEQFF
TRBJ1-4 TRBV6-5 CASSYSGREATNEKLFF
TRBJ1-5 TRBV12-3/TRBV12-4 CASSLDRSEQPQHF
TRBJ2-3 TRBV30 CAWQMTRQQQYF
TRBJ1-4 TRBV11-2 CASSPGGSEKLFF
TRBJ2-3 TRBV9 CASSVGSREDTQYF
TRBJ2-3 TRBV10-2 CASSSRLAGTHTDTQYF
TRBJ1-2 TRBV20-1 CSARDSTVAYGYTF
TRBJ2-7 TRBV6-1 CASSEAGRGHTYEQYF
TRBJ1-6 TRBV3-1 CASSQDGASPLHF
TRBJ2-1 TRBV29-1 CSVENERERVYNEQFF
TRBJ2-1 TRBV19 CASSRLAGGGAYNEQFF
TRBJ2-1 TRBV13 CASSSSGTNYNEQFF
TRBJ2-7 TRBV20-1 CSARAPPSGSGTYEQYF
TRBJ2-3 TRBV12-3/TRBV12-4 CASSPDRLRDTQYF
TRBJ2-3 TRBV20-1 CSARDQGREVVDTQYF
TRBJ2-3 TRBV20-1 CSASRSGRSNTDTQYF
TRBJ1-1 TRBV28 CASSPGLRGEAFF
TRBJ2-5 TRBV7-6 CASSSTGVMETQYF
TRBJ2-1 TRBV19 CASSISRWDEQFF
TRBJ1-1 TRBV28 CASRLMNTEAFF
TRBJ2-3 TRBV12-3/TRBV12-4 CASSLFPSGSTDTQYF
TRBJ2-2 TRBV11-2 CASSFTASGELFF
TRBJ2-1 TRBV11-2 CASSTRTGRGSYNEQFF
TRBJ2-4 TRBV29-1 CSVDLPRRGDIQYF
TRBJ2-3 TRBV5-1 CASSLAGRLAESTDTQYF
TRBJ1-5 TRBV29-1 CSVEGETGCSNQPQHF
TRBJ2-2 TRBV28 CASSFAGFGVLFF